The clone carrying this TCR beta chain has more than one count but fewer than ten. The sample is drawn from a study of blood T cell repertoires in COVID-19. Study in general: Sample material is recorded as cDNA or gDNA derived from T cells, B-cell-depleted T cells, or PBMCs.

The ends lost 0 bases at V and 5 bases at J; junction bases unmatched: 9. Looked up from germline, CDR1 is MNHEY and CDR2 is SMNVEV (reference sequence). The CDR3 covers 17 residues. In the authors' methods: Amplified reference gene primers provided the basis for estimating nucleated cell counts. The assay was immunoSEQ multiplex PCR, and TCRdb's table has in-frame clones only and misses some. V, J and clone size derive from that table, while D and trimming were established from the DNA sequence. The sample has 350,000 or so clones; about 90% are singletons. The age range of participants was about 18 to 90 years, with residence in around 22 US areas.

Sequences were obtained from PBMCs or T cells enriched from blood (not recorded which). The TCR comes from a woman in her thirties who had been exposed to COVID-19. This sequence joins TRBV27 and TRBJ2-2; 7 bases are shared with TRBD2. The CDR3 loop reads CASSLSSSGWGTGELFF. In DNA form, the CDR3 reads TGTGCCAGCAGTTTATCCTCTAGCGGCTGGGGTACCGGGGAGCTGTTTTTT.